This T cell receptor beta chain was retrieved from a study of blood T cells in healthy people across ages. Every donor provided around 9.5 milliliters of peripheral blood. Total RNA amounts of at least 6 micrograms were extracted per sample. The ends were cut back, 2 bases at V and 4 bases at J, with 3 bases in the middle. Germline V gene data show CDR1 as MDHEN and CDR2 as SYDVKM. The CDR3 runs to 11 residues. This clonotype was seen repeatedly, ten times or more. A second PCR, run for roughly 7 to 12 cycles, used a sample-barcoded 5' primer plus a J-beta primer mix. TCRdb called the 5' RACE reads again in MiXCR, with one record for every CDR3 protein. In the table there are more than 1.4 million distinct CDR3 sequences, roughly 40% of which are singletons.

Sequenced: blood. This receptor was identified in a woman aged 18-29 years in good health. The rearrangement uses TRBV28 and TRBJ2-7; unclear D gene. CDR3 DNA sequence: TGTGCCAGCAGTTTACGGTACGAGCAGTACTTC. Its translation is CASSLRYEQYF.